Listed below are T cell receptor beta chains from one sample, sequenced in a study of STAT5B mutations in CD4+ large granular lymphocyte leukemia. Here immunoSEQ multiplex PCR was the method, and the copy in TCRdb shows in-frame clones only, minus some. The sample gives almost 30,000 clones, 70% to 85% of which show up once; about 6.2% is in the top ten. Material: CD4+ T cells from blood buffy coats. These receptor sequences come from a human donor in good health. Each CDR3 is given with its conserved first and last residue. The D gene is left open where the match is weak. The listing skips clone size in some rows; elsewhere it reads once, few, many or a size class.

>.|TRBV2|few|TRBJ1-4
CASSQGSTNEKLFF
TGTGCCAGCAGTCAGGGTTCAACTAATGAAAAACTGTTTTTT
>.|TRBV2|.|TRBJ1-6
CASKLDSTYNSPLHF
TGTGCCAGCAAATTGGACAGCACCTATAATTCACCCCTCCACTTT
>.|TRBV6-5|.|TRBJ1-5
CASSYSQGVNQPQHF
TGTGCCAGCAGTTACTCCCAGGGCGTAAATCAGCCCCAGCATTTT
>TRBD1|TRBV6-6|.|TRBJ1-4
CASSRTGGGSNEKLFF
TGTGCCAGCAGTCGGACAGGGGGCGGATCTAATGAAAAACTGTTTTTT
>TRBD1|TRBV5-1|once|TRBJ1-2
CASRHSDRESGYTF
TGCGCCAGCAGACATAGCGACAGGGAGAGTGGCTACACCTTC
>TRBD1|TRBV5-1|once|TRBJ1-1
CASSLKLTGVTEAFF
TGCGCCAGCAGCTTGAAACTGACAGGGGTCACTGAAGCTTTCTTT
>.|TRBV19|.|TRBJ1-4
CASSIMRAENEKLFF
TGTGCCAGTAGTATTATGCGGGCCGAGAATGAAAAACTGTTTTTT
>TRBD1|TRBV5-4|.|TRBJ1-3
CASSPYDRAGNTIYF
TGTGCCAGCAGTCCTTACGACAGGGCTGGAAACACCATATATTTT
>.|TRBV5-1|.|TRBJ1-1
CASSLGGMNTEAFF
TGCGCCAGCAGCTTGGGGGGGATGAACACTGAAGCTTTCTTT
>.|TRBV5-8|once|TRBJ1-6
CASSLNRGSYNSPLHF
TGTGCCAGCAGCTTGAATCGGGGGTCCTATAATTCACCCCTCCACTTT
>TRBD1|TRBV15|.|TRBJ1-1
CATSRGTGGGLNTEAFF
TGTGCCACCAGCAGAGGGACAGGGGGTGGTTTAAACACTGAAGCTTTCTTT
>.|TRBV4-1|.|TRBJ2-1
CASSQAYYNEQFF
TGCGCCAGCAGCCAAGCATATTACAATGAGCAGTTCTTC
>TRBD1|TRBV5-4|.|TRBJ1-2
CASSFLPGQGDYGYTF
TGTGCCAGCAGCTTTCTCCCGGGACAGGGGGATTATGGCTACACCTTC
>TRBD1|TRBV7-8|.|TRBJ2-3
CASSPWGQASTDTQYF
TGTGCCAGCAGCCCTTGGGGACAGGCCAGCACAGATACGCAGTATTTT
>.|TRBV27|medium-sized|TRBJ1-1
CASSLSQGSEAFF
TGTGCCAGCAGTTTATCGCAGGGCTCTGAAGCTTTCTTT
>.|TRBV2|.|TRBJ1-3
CASRQYSGNTIYF
TGTGCCAGCCGACAGTACTCTGGAAACACCATATATTTT
>.|TRBV6-1|.|TRBJ2-5
CASIRLETQYF
TGTGCCAGCATCAGACTAGAGACCCAGTACTTC